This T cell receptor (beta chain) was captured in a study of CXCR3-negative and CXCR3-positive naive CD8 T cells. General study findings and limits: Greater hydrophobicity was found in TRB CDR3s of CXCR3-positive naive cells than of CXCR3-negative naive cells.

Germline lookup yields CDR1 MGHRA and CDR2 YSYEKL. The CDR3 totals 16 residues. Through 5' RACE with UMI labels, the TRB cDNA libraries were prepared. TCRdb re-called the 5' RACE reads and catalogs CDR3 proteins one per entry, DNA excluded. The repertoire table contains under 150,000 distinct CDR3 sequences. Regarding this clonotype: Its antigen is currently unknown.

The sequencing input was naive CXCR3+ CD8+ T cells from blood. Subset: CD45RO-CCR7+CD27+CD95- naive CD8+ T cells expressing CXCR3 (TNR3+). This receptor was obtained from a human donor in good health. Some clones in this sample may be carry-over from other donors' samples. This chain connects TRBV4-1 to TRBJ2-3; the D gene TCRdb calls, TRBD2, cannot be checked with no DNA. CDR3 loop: CASSQGTSVYTDTQYF.